This T cell receptor (beta chain) was recovered during a study of technical replicates of blood from several donors. Germline loops: CDR1 SGHNT, CDR2 YYREEE (reference sequence). V lost 5 bases and J lost 1; bases outside the gene matches: 9. CDR3 size: 16 residues. Repertoires were generated with immunoSEQ multiplex PCR, while TCRdb's copy carries only in-frame clones and drops some. Of about 66,000 clones in the sample, 88% were seen once. This clone appeared a single time. This clonotype was obtained from a human donor in good health. Some clones in this sample may be carry-over from other donors' samples. Sample: PBMCs. V is TRBV5-4 and J is TRBJ1-1; 9 bases line up with TRBD1. The CDR3 is CASSGTGREWNTEAFF. The DNA of the CDR3 is TGTGCCAGCAGTGGGACAGGGCGGGAGTGGAACACTGAAGCTTTCTTT.